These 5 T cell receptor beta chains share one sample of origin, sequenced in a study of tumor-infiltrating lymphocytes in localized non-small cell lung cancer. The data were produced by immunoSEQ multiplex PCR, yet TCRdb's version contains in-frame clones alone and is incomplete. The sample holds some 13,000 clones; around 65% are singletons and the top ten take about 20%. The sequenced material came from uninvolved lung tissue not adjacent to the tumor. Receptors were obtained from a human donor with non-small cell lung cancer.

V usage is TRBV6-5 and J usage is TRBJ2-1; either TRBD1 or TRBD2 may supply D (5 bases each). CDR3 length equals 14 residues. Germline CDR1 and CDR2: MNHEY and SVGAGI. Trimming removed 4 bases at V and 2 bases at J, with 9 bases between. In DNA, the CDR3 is TGTGCCAGCAGTTTGGTGGGACCCTACAATGAGCAGTTCTTC. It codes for CASSLVGPYNEQFF.

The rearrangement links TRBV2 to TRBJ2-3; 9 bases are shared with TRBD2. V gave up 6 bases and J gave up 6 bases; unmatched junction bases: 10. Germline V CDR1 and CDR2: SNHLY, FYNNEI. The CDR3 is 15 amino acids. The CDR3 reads CASRDLSGRGDTQYF. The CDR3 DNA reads TGTGCCAGCAGGGACCTTAGCGGGAGAGGGGATACGCAGTATTTT.

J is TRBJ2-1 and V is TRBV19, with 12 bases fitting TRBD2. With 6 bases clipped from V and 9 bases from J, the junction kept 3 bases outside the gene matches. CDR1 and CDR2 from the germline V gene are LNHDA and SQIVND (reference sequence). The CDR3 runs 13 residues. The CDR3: CASRTSGGAEQFF. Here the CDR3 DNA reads TGTGCCAGTAGGACTAGCGGGGGAGCTGAGCAGTTCTTC.

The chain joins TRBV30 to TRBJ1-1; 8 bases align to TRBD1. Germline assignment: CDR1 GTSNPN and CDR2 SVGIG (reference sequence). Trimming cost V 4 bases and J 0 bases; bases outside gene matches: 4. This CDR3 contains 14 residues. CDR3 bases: TGTGCCTGGAACCAGGGACAGGTGAACACTGAAGCTTTCTTT. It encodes CAWNQGQVNTEAFF.

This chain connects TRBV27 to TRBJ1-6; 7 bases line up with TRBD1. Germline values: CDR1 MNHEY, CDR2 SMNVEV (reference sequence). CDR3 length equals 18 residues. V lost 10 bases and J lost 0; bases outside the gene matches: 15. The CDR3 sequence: CATRGQALLSSYNSPLHF. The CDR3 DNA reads TGTGCCACCCGAGGACAGGCTCTGTTAAGCTCCTATAATTCACCCCTCCACTTT.